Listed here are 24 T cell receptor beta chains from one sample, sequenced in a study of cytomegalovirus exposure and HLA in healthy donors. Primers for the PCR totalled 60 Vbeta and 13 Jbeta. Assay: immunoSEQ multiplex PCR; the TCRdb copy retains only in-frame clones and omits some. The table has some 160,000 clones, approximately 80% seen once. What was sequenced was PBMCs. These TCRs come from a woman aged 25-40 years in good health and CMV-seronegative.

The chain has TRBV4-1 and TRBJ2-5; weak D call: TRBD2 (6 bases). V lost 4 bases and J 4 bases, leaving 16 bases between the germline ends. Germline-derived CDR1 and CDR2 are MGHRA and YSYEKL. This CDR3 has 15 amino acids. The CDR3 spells CASSRAWGVVETQYF. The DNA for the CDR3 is TGCGCCAGCAGCCGGGCGTGGGGGGTAGTAGAGACCCAGTACTTC.

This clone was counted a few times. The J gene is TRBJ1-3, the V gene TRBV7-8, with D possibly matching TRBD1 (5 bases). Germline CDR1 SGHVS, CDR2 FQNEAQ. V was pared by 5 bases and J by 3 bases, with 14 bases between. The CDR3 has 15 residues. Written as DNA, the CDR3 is TGTGCCAGCAGCCAAGGTGGGGGGAGTGGAAACACCATATATTTT. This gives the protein CASSQGGGSGNTIYF.

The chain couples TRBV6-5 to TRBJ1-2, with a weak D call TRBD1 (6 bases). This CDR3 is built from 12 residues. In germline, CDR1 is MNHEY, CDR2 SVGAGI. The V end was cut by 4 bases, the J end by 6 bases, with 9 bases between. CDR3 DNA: TGTGCCAGCAGTTTAAACAGGGATGGCTACACCTTC. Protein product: CASSLNRDGYTF.

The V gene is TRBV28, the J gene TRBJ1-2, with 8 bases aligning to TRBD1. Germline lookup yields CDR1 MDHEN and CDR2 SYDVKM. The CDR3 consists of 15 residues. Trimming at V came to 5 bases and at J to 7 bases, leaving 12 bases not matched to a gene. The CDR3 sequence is CASSNPRTGIFGYTF. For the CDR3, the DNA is TGTGCCAGCAGTAACCCCCGGACAGGGATTTTTGGCTACACCTTC.

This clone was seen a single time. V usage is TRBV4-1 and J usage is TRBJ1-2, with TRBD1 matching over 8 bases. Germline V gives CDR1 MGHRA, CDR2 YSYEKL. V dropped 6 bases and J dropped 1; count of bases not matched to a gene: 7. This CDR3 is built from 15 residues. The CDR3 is CASRLTGDNNYGYTF. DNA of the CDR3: TGCGCCAGCAGATTGACAGGGGATAATAACTATGGCTACACCTTC.

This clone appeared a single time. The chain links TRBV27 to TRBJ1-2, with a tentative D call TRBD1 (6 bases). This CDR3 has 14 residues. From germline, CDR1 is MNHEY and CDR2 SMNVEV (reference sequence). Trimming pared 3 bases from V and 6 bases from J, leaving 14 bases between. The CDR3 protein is CASSFGGASHGYTF. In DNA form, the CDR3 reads TGTGCCAGCAGTTTTGGGGGCGCGAGTCATGGCTACACCTTC.

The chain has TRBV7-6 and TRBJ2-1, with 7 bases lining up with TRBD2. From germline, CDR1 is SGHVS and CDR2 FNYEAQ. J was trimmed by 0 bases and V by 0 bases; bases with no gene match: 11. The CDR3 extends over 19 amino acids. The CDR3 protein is CASSLAVAGHPSSYNEQFF. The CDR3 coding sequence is TGTGCCAGCAGCTTAGCGGTAGCGGGCCACCCTAGCTCCTACAATGAGCAGTTCTTC.

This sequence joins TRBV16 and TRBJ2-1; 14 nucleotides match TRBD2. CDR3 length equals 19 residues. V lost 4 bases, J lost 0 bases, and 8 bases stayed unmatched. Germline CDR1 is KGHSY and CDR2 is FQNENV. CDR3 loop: CASSLGLAGEGDSYNEQFF. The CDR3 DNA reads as TGTGCCAGCAGCCTGGGACTAGCGGGAGAGGGGGACTCCTACAATGAGCAGTTCTTC.

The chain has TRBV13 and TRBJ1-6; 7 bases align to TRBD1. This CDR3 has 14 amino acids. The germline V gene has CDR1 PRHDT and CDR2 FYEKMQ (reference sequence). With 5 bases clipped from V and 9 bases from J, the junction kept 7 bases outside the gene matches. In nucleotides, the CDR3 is TGTGCCAGCAGCGGCGCTAGGGGGCCTTCACCCCTCCACTTT. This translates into CASSGARGPSPLHF.

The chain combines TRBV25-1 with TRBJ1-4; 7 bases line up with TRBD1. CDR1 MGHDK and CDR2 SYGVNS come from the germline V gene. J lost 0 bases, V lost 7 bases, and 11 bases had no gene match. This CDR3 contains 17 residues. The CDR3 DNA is TGTGCCAGCAAGCCAACAGGGGACCTTGCAACTAATGAAAAACTGTTTTTT. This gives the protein CASKPTGDLATNEKLFF.

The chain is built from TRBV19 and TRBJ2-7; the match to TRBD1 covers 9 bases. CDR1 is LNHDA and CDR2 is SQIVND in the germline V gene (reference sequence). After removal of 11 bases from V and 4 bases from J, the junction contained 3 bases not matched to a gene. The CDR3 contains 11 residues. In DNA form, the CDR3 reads TGTGCCGTTGGACAGGGGTACGAGCAGTACTTC. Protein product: CAVGQGYEQYF.

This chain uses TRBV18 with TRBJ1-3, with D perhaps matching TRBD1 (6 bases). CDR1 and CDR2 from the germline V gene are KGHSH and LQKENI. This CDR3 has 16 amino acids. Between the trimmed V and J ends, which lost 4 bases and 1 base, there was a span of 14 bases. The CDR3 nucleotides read TGTGCCAGCTCACGGGACACCCAGGGATCTGGAAACACCATATATTTT. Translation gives CASSRDTQGSGNTIYF.

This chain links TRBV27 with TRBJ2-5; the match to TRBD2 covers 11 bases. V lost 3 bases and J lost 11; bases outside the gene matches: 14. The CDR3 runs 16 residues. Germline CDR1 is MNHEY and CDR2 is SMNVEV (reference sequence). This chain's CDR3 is CASSFLVSSGRREQYF. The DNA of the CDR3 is TGTGCCAGCAGTTTTTTGGTATCTAGCGGGAGGAGGGAGCAGTACTTC.

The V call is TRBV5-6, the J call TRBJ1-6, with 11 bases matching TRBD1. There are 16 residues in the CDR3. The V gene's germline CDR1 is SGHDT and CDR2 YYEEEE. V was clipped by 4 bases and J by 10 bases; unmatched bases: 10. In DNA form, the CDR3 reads TGTGCCAGCAGCCCCGGGACAGGGGGTTCTATGTCACCCCTCCACTTT. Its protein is CASSPGTGGSMSPLHF.

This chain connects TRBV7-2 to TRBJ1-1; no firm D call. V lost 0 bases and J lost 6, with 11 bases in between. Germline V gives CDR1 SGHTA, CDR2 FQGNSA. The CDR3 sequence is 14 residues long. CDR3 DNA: TGTGCCAGCAGCTTAGCCAGGAACCAGCCTGAAGCTTTCTTT. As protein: CASSLARNQPEAFF.

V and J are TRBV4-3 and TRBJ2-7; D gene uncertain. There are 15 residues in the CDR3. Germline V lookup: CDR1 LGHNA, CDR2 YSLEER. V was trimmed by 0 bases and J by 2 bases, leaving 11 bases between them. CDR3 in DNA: TGCGCCAGCAGCCAAGATTTGGTCCAGACCTACGAGCAGTACTTC. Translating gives CASSQDLVQTYEQYF.

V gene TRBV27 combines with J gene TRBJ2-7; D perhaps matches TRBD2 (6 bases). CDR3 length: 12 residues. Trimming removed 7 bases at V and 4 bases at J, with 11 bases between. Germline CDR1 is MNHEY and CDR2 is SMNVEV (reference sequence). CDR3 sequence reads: CASIRGGYEQYF. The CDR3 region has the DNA TGTGCCAGCATTAGGGGAGGATACGAGCAGTACTTC.

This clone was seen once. As DNA, the CDR3 is TGTGCCAGCAGCTTAGACGGGACAGGGGTTGAAAAACTGTTTTTT. This codes for CASSLDGTGVEKLFF. V is TRBV7-2 and J is TRBJ1-4; 10 bases align to TRBD1. The V segment lost 1 base and the J segment 7 bases; nucleotides outside the gene matches: 3. CDR1 SGHTA and CDR2 FQGNSA come from the germline V gene. The CDR3 is 15 amino acids.

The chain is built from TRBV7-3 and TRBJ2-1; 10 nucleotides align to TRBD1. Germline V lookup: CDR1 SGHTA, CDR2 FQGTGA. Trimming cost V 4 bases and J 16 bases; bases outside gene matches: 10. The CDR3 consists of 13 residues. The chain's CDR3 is CASSYFPGQGRFF. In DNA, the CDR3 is TGTGCCAGCAGCTATTTCCCGGGACAGGGGAGATTCTTC. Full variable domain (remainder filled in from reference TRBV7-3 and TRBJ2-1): GAGVSQTPSNKVTEKGKYVELRCDPISGHTALYWYRQSLGQGPEFLIYFQGTGAADDSGLPNDRFFAVRPEGSVSTLKIQRTERGDSAVYLCASSYFPGQGRFFGPGTRLTVL.

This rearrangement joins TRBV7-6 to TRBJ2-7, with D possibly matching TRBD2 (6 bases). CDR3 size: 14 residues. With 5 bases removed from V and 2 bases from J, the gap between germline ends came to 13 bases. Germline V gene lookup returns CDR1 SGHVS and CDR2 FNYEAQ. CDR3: CASSEGLIPYEQYF. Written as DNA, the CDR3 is TGTGCCAGCAGCGAGGGACTCATCCCCTACGAGCAGTACTTC.

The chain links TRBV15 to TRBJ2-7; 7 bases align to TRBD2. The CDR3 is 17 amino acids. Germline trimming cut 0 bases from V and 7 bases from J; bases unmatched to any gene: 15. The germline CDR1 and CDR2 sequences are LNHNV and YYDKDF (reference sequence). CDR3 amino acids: CATSRDLGREGSEEQYF. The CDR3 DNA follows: TGTGCCACCAGCAGAGATCTGGGCAGGGAGGGATCGGAAGAGCAGTACTTC. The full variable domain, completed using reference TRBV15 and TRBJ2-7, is DAMVIQNPRYQVTQFGKPVTLSCSQTLNHNVMYWYQQKSSQAPKLLFHYYDKDFNNEADTPDNFQSRRPNTSFCFLDIRSPGLGDTAMYLCATSRDLGREGSEEQYFGPGTRLTVT.

The CDR3 sequence is CASRLTGGGLNYGYTF. The CDR3 bases are TGTGCCAGCAGACTGACAGGGGGCGGGCTTAACTATGGCTACACCTTC. V usage is TRBV11-2 and J usage is TRBJ1-2; 10 bases agree with TRBD1. This CDR3 region has 16 residues. J was trimmed by 1 base and V by 6 bases; bases with no gene match: 8. Germline V gene data show CDR1 as SGHAT and CDR2 as FQNNGV.

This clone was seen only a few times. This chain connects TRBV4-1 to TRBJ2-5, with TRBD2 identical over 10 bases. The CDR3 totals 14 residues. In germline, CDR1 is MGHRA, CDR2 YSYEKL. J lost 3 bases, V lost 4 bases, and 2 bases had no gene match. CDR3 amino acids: CASSPGLAKETQYF. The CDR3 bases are TGCGCCAGCAGCCCGGGACTAGCGAAAGAGACCCAGTACTTC.

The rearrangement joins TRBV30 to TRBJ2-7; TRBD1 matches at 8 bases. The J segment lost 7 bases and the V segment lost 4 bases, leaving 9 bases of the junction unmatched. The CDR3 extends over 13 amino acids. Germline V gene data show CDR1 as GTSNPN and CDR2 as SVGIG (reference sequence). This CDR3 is CAWTTQGAQEQYF. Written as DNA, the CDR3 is TGTGCCTGGACCACCCAGGGGGCGCAAGAGCAGTACTTC. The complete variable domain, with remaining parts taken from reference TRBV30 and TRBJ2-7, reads SQTIHQWPATLVQPVGSPLSLECTVEGTSNPNLYWYRQAAGRGLQLLFYSVGIGQISSEVPQNLSASRPQDRQFILSSKKLLLSDSGFYLCAWTTQGAQEQYFGPGTRLTVT.